This TCR beta chain was recovered during a study of human T cells and chemical hapten exposure. General study results and limits: The study found that DPC sensitization did not change TCRs above 1 in 1000 frequency.

This CDR3 region has 17 residues. V lost 0 bases to trimming and J lost 0 bases; unmatched junction nucleotides: 6. One entry per CDR3 protein results from TCRdb running MiXCR on the RACE reads. The sample includes roughly 56,000 distinct CDR3 sequences, approximately 9.7% of them seen just once. As for this clonotype: The antigen is undetermined.

As to time point: pre-sensitization, week 0. Treatment described: therapeutic diphenylcyclopropenone sensitization with weekly scalp DPC. Total RNA was isolated from whole blood that had not been fractionated. V usage is TRBV12-3 or TRBV12-4 and J usage is TRBJ2-5, with 8 bases matching TRBD2. Here the sequenced sample was whole blood, taken in connection with sensitization to the hapten diphenylcyclopropenone (DPC). This clonotype originated in a young woman with alopecia areata. Some clones in this sample may be carry-over from other donors' samples. CDR3 in DNA: TGTGCCAGCAGTTTAGCAGCGGGGGCCCGAAACCAAGAGACCCAGTACTTC. This encodes CASSLAAGARNQETQYF.